This T cell receptor (beta chain) is drawn from a study of blood T cell repertoires in COVID-19. Per the authors' pipeline: Estimated nucleated cell counts came from reference gene primer amplification. Some clones are missing from TCRdb's copy, which holds only in-frame ones; the method was immunoSEQ multiplex PCR. That table supplies the V and J calls and clone size; D and trimming were determined from the DNA. The table lists a few hundred thousand clones, about nine tenths of them singletons. The germline V and J ends were trimmed by 6 bases and 0 bases, with 12 bases remaining between them. The CDR3 is made up of 15 amino acids. Germline loops: CDR1 SGHVS, CDR2 FNYEAQ.

What was sequenced was peripheral blood. V and J are TRBV7-6 and TRBJ1-3; D is unresolved. This TCR was recovered from a woman younger than 45 with COVID-19, enrolled during active disease. CDR3 sequence reads: CASSVGLSSGNTIYF. For the CDR3, the DNA is TGTGCCAGCAGTGTAGGACTGAGCTCTGGAAACACCATATATTTT.